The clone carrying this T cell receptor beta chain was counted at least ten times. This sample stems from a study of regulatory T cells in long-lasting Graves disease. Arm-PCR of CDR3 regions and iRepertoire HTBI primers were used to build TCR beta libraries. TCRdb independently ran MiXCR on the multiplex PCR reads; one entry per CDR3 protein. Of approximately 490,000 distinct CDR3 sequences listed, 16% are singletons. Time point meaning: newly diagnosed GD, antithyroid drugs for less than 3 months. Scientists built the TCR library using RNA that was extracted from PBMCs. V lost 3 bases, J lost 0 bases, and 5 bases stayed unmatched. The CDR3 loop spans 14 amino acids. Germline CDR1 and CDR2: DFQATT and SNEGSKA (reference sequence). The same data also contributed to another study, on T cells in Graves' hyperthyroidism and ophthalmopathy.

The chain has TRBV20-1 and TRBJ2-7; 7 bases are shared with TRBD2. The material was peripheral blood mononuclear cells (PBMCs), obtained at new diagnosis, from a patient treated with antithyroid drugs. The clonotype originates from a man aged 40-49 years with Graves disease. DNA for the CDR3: TGCAGTGCTAGTTGGCCTAGCGGCTCCTACGAGCAGTACTTC. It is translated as CSASWPSGSYEQYF.